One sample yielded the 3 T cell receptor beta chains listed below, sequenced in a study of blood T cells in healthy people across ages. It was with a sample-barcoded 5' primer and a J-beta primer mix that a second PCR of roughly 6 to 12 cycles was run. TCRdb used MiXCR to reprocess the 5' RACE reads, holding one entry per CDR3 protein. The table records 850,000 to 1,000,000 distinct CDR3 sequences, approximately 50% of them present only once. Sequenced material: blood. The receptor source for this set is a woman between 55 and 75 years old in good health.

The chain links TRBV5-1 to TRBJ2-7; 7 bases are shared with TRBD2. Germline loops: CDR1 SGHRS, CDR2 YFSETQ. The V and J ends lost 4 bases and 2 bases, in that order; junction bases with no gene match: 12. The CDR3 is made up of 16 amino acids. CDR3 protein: CASSPGWGGPTYEQYF. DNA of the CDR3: TGCGCCAGCAGCCCTGGCTGGGGAGGGCCAACCTACGAGCAGTACTTC.

CDR3 residues: CASSDSVVTYNEQFF. The DNA for the CDR3 is TGTGCCAGCAGCGACAGCGTTGTTACCTACAATGAGCAGTTCTTC. This rearrangement joins TRBV7-2 to TRBJ2-1, with D maybe TRBD1 (5 bases). The CDR3 is 15 residues long. CDR1 and CDR2 (germline): SGHTA, FQGNSA. V lost 5 bases to trimming and J lost 2 bases, with 13 bases between them.

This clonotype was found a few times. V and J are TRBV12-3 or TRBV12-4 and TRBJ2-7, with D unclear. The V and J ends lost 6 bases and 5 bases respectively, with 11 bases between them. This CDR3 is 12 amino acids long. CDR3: CASSPRTDEQYF. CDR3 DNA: TGTGCCAGCAGCCCCCGGACGGACGAGCAGTACTTC.